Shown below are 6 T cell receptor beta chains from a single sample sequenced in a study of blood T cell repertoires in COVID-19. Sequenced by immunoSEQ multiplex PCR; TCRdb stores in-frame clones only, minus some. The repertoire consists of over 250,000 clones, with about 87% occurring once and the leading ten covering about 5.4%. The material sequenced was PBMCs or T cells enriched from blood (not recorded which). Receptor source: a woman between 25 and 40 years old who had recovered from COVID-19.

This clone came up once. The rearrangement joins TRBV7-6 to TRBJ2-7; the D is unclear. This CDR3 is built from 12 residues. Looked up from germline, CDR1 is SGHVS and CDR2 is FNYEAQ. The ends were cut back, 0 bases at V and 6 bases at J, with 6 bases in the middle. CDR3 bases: TGTGCCAGCAGCTTAGCCATGGCCGAGCAGTACTTC. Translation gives CASSLAMAEQYF.

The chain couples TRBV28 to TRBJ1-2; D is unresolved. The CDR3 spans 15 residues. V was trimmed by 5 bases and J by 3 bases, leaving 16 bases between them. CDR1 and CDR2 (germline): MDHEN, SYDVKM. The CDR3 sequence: CASSPALAVHYGYTF. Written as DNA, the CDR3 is TGTGCCAGCAGTCCGGCCTTGGCGGTGCACTATGGCTACACCTTC.

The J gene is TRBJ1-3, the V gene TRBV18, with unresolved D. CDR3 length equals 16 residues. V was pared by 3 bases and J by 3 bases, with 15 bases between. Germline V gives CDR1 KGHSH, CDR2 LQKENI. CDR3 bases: TGTGCCAGCTCACCCGGTGGGGAGTCCGTTGGAAACACCATATATTTT. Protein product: CASSPGGESVGNTIYF.

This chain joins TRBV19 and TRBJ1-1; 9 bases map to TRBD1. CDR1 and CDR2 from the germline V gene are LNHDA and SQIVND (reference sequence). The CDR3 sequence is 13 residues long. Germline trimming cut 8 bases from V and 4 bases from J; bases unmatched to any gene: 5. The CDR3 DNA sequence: TGTGCCAGTCTCCGGGACAGGGCCACTGAAGCTTTCTTT. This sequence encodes CASLRDRATEAFF.

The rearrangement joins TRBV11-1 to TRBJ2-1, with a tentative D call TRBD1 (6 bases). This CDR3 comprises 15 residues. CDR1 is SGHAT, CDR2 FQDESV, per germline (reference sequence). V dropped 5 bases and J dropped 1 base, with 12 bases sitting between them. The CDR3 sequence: CASSRQDGSYNEQFF. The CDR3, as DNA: TGTGCCAGCAGCCGACAGGACGGATCCTACAATGAGCAGTTCTTC.

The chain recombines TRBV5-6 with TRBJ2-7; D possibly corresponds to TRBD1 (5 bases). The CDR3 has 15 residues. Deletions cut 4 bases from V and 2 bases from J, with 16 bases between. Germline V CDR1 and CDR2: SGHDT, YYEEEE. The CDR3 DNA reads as TGTGCCAGCAGCCCCTTTGGGGCCGGCGCCTACGAGCAGTACTTC. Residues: CASSPFGAGAYEQYF.